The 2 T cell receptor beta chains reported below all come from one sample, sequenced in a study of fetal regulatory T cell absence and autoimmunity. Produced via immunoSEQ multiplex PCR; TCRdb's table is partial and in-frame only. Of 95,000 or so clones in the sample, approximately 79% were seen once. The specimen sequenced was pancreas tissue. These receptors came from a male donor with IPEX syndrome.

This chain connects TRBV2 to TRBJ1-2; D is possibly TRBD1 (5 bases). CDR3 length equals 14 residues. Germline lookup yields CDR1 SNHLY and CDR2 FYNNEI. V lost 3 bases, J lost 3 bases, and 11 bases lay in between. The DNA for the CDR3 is TGTGCCAGCAGTGACGCAGGGTCTCACTATGGCTACACCTTC. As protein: CASSDAGSHYGYTF.

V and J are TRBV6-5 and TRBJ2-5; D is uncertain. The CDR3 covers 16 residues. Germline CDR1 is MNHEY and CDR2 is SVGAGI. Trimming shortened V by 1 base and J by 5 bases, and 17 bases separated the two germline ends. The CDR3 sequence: CASSYWSTGPGETQYF. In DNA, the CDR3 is TGTGCCAGCAGTTACTGGTCGACGGGTCCGGGTGAGACCCAGTACTTC.